These T cell receptor beta chains were read from a single sample in a study of blood T cells in healthy people across ages. TCRdb reanalysed the 5' RACE reads using MiXCR and keeps one entry per CDR3 protein. The sample has about 600,000 distinct CDR3 sequences, roughly 48% seen once. The specimen sequenced was blood. Every receptor here comes from an elderly man in good health. The CDR3 runs from the conserved cysteine through the conserved F or W. Fields, in order: V gene, D gene, clone size, J gene, CDR3 DNA, CDR3 protein. The D gene is left open where the match is weak. Only some rows state a clone size, as once, few, many or a class for expanded clones.

>TRBV12-5|-|once|TRBJ2-4
TGTGCTAGTGGCCTGTTCAGGACCCAGGGAAACATTCAGTACTTC
CASGLFRTQGNIQYF
>TRBV9|-|-|TRBJ2-1
TGTGCCAGCAGCGTATCCGCAGGGGTTATCAATGAGCAGTTCTTC
CASSVSAGVINEQFF
>TRBV4-3|-|-|TRBJ1-2
TGCGCCAGCAGCCAAGATTTCGTCAGAAGTTATGGCTACACCTTC
CASSQDFVRSYGYTF
>TRBV6-2/TRBV6-3|TRBD2|-|TRBJ2-3
TGTGCCAGCAGACGATCTAGCGGGAGCACAGATACGCAGTATTTT
CASRRSSGSTDTQYF
>TRBV29-1|-|-|TRBJ2-1
TGCAGCGTTGAGGGTCGTGGGGTATGGGGGCAGTTCTTC
CSVEGRGVWGQFF
>TRBV4-2|-|-|TRBJ2-1
TGTGCCAGCAGCCTCACCCTGAGCTCCTACAATGAGCAGTTCTTC
CASSLTLSSYNEQFF
>TRBV6-5|TRBD2|few|TRBJ2-7
TGTGCCAGCAGCCGAGCTGGACTAGCGGGAGGCGAGCAGTACTTC
CASSRAGLAGGEQYF
>TRBV20-1|-|few|TRBJ2-7
TGCAGTGCGACAACTAGCTCCTACGAGCAGTACTTC
CSATTSSYEQYF
>TRBV20-1|TRBD1|once|TRBJ2-5
TGCAGTGTACTCGGACGGGACAGAGGGACCCAGTACTTC
CSVLGRDRGTQYF
>TRBV9|TRBD1|-|TRBJ1-2
TGTGCCAGCAGCCAAACCGGGACAGGGGAATCTGGCTACACCTTC
CASSQTGTGESGYTF
>TRBV7-8|TRBD2|-|TRBJ2-5
TGTGCCAGCAGCTCCCCCCGCGGGGGGCAAGAGACCCAGTACTTC
CASSSPRGGQETQYF
>TRBV10-3|-|-|TRBJ2-7
TGTGCCATCAGTGAGACACAGACCTACGAGCAGTACTTC
CAISETQTYEQYF
>TRBV2|TRBD1|-|TRBJ2-7
TGTGCCAGCAGTGACAGGACAGGGTCCTACGAGCAGTACTTC
CASSDRTGSYEQYF
>TRBV3-1|-|-|TRBJ2-1
TGTGCCAGCAGCCAAGGCCCAAGACAGTTCTTC
CASSQGPRQFF
>TRBV20-1|-|-|TRBJ2-1
TGCAGTGCTACTTCTTACAGGGATAGTAGATACAATGAGCAGTTCTTC
CSATSYRDSRYNEQFF
>TRBV6-2/TRBV6-3|-|-|TRBJ2-5
TGTGCCAGCAGTTTTGGATCGACCCAGTACTTC
CASSFGSTQYF
>TRBV7-9|TRBD1|-|TRBJ1-2
TGTGCCAGCAGCCTAAAACAGGGGGCAGGCTACACCTTC
CASSLKQGAGYTF
>TRBV4-2|TRBD1|-|TRBJ1-2
TGTGCCAGCAGCCGAGGACAGGGAGGGGGCTATGGCTACACCTTC
CASSRGQGGGYGYTF
>TRBV20-1|TRBD1|-|TRBJ1-2
TGCAGTGCTGGAGCGACAGGGGGACATGGCTACACCTTC
CSAGATGGHGYTF
>TRBV3-1|TRBD1|few|TRBJ1-5
TGTGCCAGCAGCCGCGGGACAGCCCTTAGCAATCAGCCCCAGCATTTT
CASSRGTALSNQPQHF
>TRBV9|-|-|TRBJ1-1
TGTGCCAGCAGCGTAACTGTTCTGCCGAACACTGAAGCTTTCTTT
CASSVTVLPNTEAFF
>TRBV5-1|TRBD2|-|TRBJ2-2
TGCGCCAGCAGCTTGGTGATAGCGGGCGCCCCCGGGGACACCGGGGAGCTGTTTTTT
CASSLVIAGAPGDTGELFF
>TRBV10-3|-|-|TRBJ2-3
TGTGCCATCAGTGAGACCCGAGGCAGGGGAAGAGATACGCAGTATTTT
CAISETRGRGRDTQYF
>TRBV28|-|-|TRBJ2-3
TGTGCCAGCAGTTTACTCGCCCCAGGTACGCAGTATTTT
CASSLLAPGTQYF